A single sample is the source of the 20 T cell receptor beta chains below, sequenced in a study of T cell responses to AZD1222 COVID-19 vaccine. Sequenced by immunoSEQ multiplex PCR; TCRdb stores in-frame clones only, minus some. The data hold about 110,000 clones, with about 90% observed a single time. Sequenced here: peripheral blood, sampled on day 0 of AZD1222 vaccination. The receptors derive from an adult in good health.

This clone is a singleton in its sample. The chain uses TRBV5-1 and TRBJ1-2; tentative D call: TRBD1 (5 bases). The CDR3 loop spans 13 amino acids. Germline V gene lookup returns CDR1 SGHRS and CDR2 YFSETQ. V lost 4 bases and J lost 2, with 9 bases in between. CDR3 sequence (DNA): TGCGCCAGCAGCGGCGACAGCAACTATGGCTACACCTTC. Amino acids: CASSGDSNYGYTF.

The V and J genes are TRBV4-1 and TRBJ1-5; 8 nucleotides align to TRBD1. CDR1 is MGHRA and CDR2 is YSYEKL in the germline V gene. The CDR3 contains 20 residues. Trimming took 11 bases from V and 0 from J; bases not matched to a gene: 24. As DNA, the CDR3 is TGCGCCCATTCCGAACTAATACGGGACAGGCTAACCTATAGCAATCAGCCCCAGCATTTT. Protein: CAHSELIRDRLTYSNQPQHF.

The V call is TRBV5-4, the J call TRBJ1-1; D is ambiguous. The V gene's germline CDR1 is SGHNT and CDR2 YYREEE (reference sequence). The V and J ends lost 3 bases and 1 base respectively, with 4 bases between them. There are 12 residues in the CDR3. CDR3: CASSSGNTEAFF. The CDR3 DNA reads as TGTGCCAGCAGCTCAGGGAACACTGAAGCTTTCTTT.

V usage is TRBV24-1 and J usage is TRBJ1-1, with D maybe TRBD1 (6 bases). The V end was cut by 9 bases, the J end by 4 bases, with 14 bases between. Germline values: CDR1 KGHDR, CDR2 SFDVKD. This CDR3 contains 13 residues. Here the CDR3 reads CATQSGGLTEAFF. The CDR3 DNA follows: TGTGCCACCCAATCGGGGGGCCTCACTGAAGCTTTCTTT.

CDR3 in DNA: TGTGCCTGGAGTGTACCCCCTGGCGGGTACGAGCAGTACTTC. Translation gives CAWSVPPGGYEQYF. The V gene is TRBV30, the J gene TRBJ2-7, with D possibly being TRBD2 (5 bases). CDR1 GTSNPN and CDR2 SVGIG come from the germline V gene (reference sequence). Trimming removed 0 bases from V and 4 bases from J, with 13 bases in between. The CDR3 consists of 14 residues.

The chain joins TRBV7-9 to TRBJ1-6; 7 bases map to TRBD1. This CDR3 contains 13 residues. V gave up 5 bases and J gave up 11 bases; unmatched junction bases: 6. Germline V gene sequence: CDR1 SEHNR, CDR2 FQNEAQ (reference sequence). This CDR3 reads CASSQQTGTPLHF. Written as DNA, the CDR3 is TGTGCCAGCAGCCAACAGACAGGGACACCCCTCCACTTT.

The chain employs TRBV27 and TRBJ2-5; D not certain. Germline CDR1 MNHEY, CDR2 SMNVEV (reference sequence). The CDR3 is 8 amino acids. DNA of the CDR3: TGTCACTCAGAGACCCAGTACTTC. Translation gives CHSETQYF.

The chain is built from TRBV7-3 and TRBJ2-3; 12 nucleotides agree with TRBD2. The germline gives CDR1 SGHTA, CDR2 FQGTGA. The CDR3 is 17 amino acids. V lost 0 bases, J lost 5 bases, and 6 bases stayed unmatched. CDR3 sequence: CASSLTSLAGGQDTQYF. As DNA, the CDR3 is TGTGCCAGCAGCTTAACGTCCCTAGCGGGGGGGCAAGATACGCAGTATTTT.

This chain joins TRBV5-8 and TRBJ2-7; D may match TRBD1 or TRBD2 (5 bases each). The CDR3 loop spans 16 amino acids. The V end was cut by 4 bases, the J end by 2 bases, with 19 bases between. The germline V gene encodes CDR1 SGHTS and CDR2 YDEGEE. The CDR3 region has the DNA TGTGCCAGCAGCCCGGGGTGGGGTGGGGCCACCTACGAGCAGTACTTC. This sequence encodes CASSPGWGGATYEQYF.

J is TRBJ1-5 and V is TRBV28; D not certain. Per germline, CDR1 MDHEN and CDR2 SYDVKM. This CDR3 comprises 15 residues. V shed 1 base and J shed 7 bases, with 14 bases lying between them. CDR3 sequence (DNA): TGTGCCAGCAGTTTATTCCCCAGGTCCAGGCAGCCCCAGCATTTT. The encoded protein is CASSLFPRSRQPQHF.

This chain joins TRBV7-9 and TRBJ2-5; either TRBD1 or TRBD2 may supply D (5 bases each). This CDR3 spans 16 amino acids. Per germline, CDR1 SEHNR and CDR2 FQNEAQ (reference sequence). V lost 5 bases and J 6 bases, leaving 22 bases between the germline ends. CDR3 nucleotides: TGTGCCAGCAGCGAAGCCGGGACGGCCTTCTCTAAGACCCAGTACTTC. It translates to CASSEAGTAFSKTQYF.

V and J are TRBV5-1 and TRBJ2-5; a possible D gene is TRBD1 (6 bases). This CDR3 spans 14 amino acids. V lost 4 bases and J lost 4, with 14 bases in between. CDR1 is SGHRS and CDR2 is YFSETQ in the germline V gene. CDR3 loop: CASSTGRGGETQYF. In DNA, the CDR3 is TGCGCCAGCAGCACAGGGCGTGGGGGAGAGACCCAGTACTTC.

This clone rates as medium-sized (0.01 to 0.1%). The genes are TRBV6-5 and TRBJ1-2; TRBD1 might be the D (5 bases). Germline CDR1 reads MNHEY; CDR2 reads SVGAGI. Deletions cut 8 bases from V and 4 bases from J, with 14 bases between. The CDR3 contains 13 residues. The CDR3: CASQQDSLYGYTF. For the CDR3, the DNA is TGTGCCAGCCAACAAGACAGCCTCTATGGCTACACCTTC.

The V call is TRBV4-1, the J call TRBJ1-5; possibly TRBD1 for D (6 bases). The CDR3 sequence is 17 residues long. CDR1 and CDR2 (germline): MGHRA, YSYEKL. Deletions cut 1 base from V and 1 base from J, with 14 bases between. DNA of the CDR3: TGCGCCAGCAGCCAAGTGGGCGGGGGCGGAAGCAATCAGCCCCAGCATTTT. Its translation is CASSQVGGGGSNQPQHF.

The CDR3 DNA reads TGTGCCAGCAGTTCTACGATCGGACAGCTCTATGGCTACACCTTC. Translation: CASSSTIGQLYGYTF. This chain uses TRBV28 with TRBJ1-2; TRBD1 might be the D (6 bases). The CDR3 contains 15 residues. Trimming removed 4 bases at V and 4 bases at J, with 16 bases between. The germline V gene has CDR1 MDHEN and CDR2 SYDVKM.

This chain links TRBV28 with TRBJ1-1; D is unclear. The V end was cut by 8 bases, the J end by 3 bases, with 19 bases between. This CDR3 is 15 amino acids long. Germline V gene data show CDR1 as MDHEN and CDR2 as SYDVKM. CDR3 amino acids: CASSYTDFWDTEAFF. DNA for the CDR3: TGTGCCAGCTCATACACGGATTTTTGGGACACTGAAGCTTTCTTT. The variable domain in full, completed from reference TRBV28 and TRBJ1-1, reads DVKVTQSSRYLVKRTGEKVFLECVQDMDHENMFWYRQDPGLGLRLIYFSYDVKMKEKGDIPEGYSVSREKKERFSLILESASTNQTSMYLCASSYTDFWDTEAFFGQGTRLTVV.

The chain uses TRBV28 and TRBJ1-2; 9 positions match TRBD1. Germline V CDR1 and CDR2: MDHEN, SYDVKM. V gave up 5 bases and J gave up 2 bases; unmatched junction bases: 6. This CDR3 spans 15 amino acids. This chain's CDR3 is CASSNFGQGNYGYTF. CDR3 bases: TGTGCCAGCAGTAACTTCGGACAGGGGAACTATGGCTACACCTTC.

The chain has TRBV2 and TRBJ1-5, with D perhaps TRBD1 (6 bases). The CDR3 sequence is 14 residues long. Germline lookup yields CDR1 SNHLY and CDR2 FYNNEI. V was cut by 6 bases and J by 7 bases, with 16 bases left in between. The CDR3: CASSTQGSSQPQHF. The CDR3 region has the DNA TGTGCCAGCAGCACACAGGGTTCGTCCCAGCCCCAGCATTTT.

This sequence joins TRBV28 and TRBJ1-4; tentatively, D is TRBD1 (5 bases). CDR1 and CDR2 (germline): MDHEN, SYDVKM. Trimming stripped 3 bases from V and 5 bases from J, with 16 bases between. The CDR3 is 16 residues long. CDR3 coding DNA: TGTGCCAGCAGTTTCATCGACAGCTCATGGAATGAAAAACTGTTTTTT. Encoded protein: CASSFIDSSWNEKLFF.

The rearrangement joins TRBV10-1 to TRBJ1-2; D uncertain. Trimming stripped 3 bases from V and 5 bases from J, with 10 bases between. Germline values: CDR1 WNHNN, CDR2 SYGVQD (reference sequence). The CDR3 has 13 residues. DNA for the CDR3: TGCGCCAGCAGTGAAAGGAGGGATTATGGCTACACCTTC. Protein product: CASSERRDYGYTF.